What follows describes a single T cell receptor (beta chain). This record comes from a study of blood T cell repertoires in COVID-19. Turning to the study itself: The analysed material was cDNA or gDNA that came from T cells, B-cell-depleted T cells, or PBMCs.

Profiling relied on immunoSEQ multiplex PCR, and the TCRdb table lists in-frame clones only, not all of them. The data contain just over 300,000 clones, 65% to 90% of them singletons. J lost 2 bases, V lost 3 bases, and 6 bases had no gene match. The CDR3 loop spans 15 amino acids. Germline-derived CDR1 and CDR2 are DFQATT and SNEGSKA (reference sequence). Sample: PBMCs or T cells enriched from blood (not recorded which). This chain joins TRBV20-1 and TRBJ2-1, with 8 nucleotides matching TRBD2. The receptor comes from a young man who had recovered from COVID-19. The CDR3 here is CSASLSGSAYNEQFF. In nucleotides, the CDR3 is TGCAGTGCTAGTCTCAGCGGGAGCGCCTACAATGAGCAGTTCTTC.